One sample yielded the 16 T cell receptor beta chains listed below, sequenced in a study of cytomegalovirus exposure and HLA in healthy donors. Both 60 Vbeta primers and 13 Jbeta primers went into the PCR. The data were produced by immunoSEQ multiplex PCR, yet TCRdb's version contains in-frame clones alone and is incomplete. The table records 140,000 or so clones, 75% to 80% of them present only once. Sequencing input: PBMCs. The receptor set was obtained from a woman under 40 in good health and CMV-seronegative.

The CDR3 nucleotides read TGTGCCAGCAGTTACGAACAGGCAGGGGGATTTAATGGCTACACCTTC. It yields the protein CASSYEQAGGFNGYTF. V and J are TRBV6-6 and TRBJ1-2, with 7 positions matching TRBD1. This CDR3 spans 16 amino acids. J was trimmed by 6 bases and V by 2 bases; bases with no gene match: 12. Germline loops: CDR1 MNHNY, CDR2 SVGAGI (reference sequence).

The genes are TRBV18 and TRBJ1-2; D gene ambiguous. V dropped 2 bases and J dropped 4 bases, with 14 bases sitting between them. Per the germline V gene, CDR1 is KGHSH and CDR2 is LQKENI. The CDR3 consists of 15 residues. The DNA of the CDR3 is TGTGCCAGCTCACCAGGGAGAGACACCCTCTATGGCTACACCTTC. Translated, it gives CASSPGRDTLYGYTF.

This sequence joins TRBV5-1 and TRBJ2-1, with TRBD2 matching over 14 bases. The V gene's germline CDR1 is SGHRS and CDR2 YFSETQ. V lost 4 bases and J lost 4; bases outside the gene matches: 7. The CDR3 is 17 amino acids. DNA for the CDR3: TGCGCCAGCAGCACGGGACTAGCGGGGGCCATATACAATGAGCAGTTCTTC. It codes for CASSTGLAGAIYNEQFF.

The CDR3: CASSQIDRMNTEAFF. In DNA, the CDR3 is TGCGCCAGCAGCCAAATAGACAGGATGAACACTGAAGCTTTCTTT. This chain connects TRBV4-1 to TRBJ1-1, with D possibly matching TRBD1 (6 bases). CDR1 and CDR2 from the germline V gene are MGHRA and YSYEKL. V shed 2 bases and J shed 0 bases, with 10 bases lying between them. This CDR3 region has 15 residues.

J is TRBJ2-2 and V is TRBV7-2; 10 bases line up with TRBD1. CDR3 length: 16 amino acids. The J segment lost 1 base and the V segment lost 5 bases, leaving 4 bases of the junction unmatched. CDR1 is SGHTA and CDR2 is FQGNSA in the germline V gene. CDR3 bases: TGTGCCAGCAGCCAGACAGGGGGCGGGAACACCGGGGAGCTGTTTTTT. It specifies CASSQTGGGNTGELFF.

V gene TRBV15 combines with J gene TRBJ2-3; D is unclear. The CDR3 runs to 15 residues. In germline, CDR1 is LNHNV, CDR2 YYDKDF (reference sequence). V lost 1 base and J lost 4, with 12 bases in between. Written as DNA, the CDR3 is TGTGCCACCAGCAGAGGTTCTTTGCGGCCAGATACGCAGTATTTT. It yields the protein CATSRGSLRPDTQYF.

The chain couples TRBV7-2 to TRBJ1-3; 7 bases map to TRBD1. Germline assignment: CDR1 SGHTA and CDR2 FQGNSA. The CDR3 spans 17 residues. The V gene end was trimmed by 1 base and the J gene end by 2 bases; junction bases not matched to a gene: 8. In DNA form, the CDR3 reads TGTGCCAGCAGCTTAGTGGGGACAGACAGGGCTGGAAACACCATATATTTT. Its translation is CASSLVGTDRAGNTIYF.

The CDR3 loop reads CASSLTPGYNEQFF. In nucleotides, the CDR3 is TGTGCCAGCAGCTTAACTCCGGGCTACAATGAGCAGTTCTTC. This chain joins TRBV7-8 and TRBJ2-1, with unresolved D. Trimming removed 2 bases from V and 3 bases from J, with 8 bases in between. This CDR3 comprises 14 residues. Germline CDR1 SGHVS, CDR2 FQNEAQ.

V is TRBV5-6 and J is TRBJ1-1; maybe TRBD1 (5 bases). CDR3 length equals 14 residues. Trimming took 0 bases from V and 2 from J, leaving 8 bases between them. Per the germline V gene, CDR1 is SGHDT and CDR2 is YYEEEE. The CDR3 DNA reads as TGTGCCAGCAGCTTGGGGGGCTCCAACACTGAAGCTTTCTTT. Protein: CASSLGGSNTEAFF.

This rearrangement joins TRBV4-3 to TRBJ2-7; perhaps TRBD1 as D (5 bases). This CDR3 comprises 15 residues. Germline CDR1 LGHNA, CDR2 YSLEER. With 1 base removed from V and 3 bases from J, the gap between germline ends came to 13 bases. Here the CDR3 reads CASSQGEGVGYEQYF. The CDR3 DNA sequence: TGCGCCAGCAGCCAAGGAGAAGGGGTTGGCTACGAGCAGTACTTC.

With respect to this clone: One end of the junction varies from germline; a read error may be responsible. V is TRBV27 and J is TRBJ1-1, with D tentatively TRBD1 (6 bases). The germline gives CDR1 MNHEY, CDR2 SMNVEV (reference sequence). The CDR3 length is 14 residues. The DNA of the CDR3 is TGTTCCAGCAGGGCCGGGACAAGGAACACTGAAGCTTTCTTT. The encoded protein is CSSRAGTRNTEAFF.

The chain employs TRBV14 and TRBJ2-7, with D possibly matching TRBD1 (6 bases). Germline CDR1 is SGHDN and CDR2 is FVKESK. This CDR3 contains 16 residues. V was shortened by 0 bases and J by 4 bases, with 16 bases between the two germline ends. The chain's CDR3 is CASSQDAWTAIYEQYF. CDR3 sequence (DNA): TGTGCCAGCAGCCAAGATGCATGGACAGCGATATACGAGCAGTACTTC.

The CDR3 here is CAWSQGTNEQFF. DNA of the CDR3: TGTGCCTGGAGCCAGGGAACGAATGAGCAGTTCTTC. V usage is TRBV30 and J usage is TRBJ2-1; D is perhaps TRBD1 (5 bases). This CDR3 has 12 residues. V dropped 3 bases and J dropped 7 bases, with 10 bases sitting between them. Germline lookup yields CDR1 GTSNPN and CDR2 SVGIG (reference sequence).

In this sample, this clone turned up a few times. The chain links TRBV5-5 to TRBJ1-2; 9 bases line up with TRBD1. The CDR3 loop spans 14 amino acids. The germline gives CDR1 SGHKS, CDR2 YYEKEE (reference sequence). Germline trimming cut 5 bases from V and 8 bases from J; bases unmatched to any gene: 10. The CDR3 region has the DNA TGTGCCAGCAGGACCGGGACAGGGATGGCGGGCTACACCTTC. Translation: CASRTGTGMAGYTF.

V gene TRBV4-3 combines with J gene TRBJ2-2; D is uncertain. The germline gives CDR1 LGHNA, CDR2 YSLEER. The ends were cut back, 1 base at V and 9 bases at J, with 21 bases in the middle. The CDR3 totals 17 residues. The CDR3 DNA is TGCGCCAGCAGCCAAGCTGCAGCTCCTGTGGCGAGGAGGGAGCTGTTTTTT. Its protein is CASSQAAAPVARRELFF.

This clone appeared a single time. The chain links TRBV7-9 to TRBJ2-2; TRBD1 aligns across 7 bases. The CDR3 extends over 14 amino acids. CDR1 and CDR2 (germline): SEHNR, FQNEAQ (reference sequence). The V and J ends lost 5 bases and 6 bases, in that order; junction bases with no gene match: 6. CDR3 nucleotides: TGTGCCAGCAGCGGGCGGCAGGGGGCCGGGGAGCTGTTTTTT. Its protein is CASSGRQGAGELFF.